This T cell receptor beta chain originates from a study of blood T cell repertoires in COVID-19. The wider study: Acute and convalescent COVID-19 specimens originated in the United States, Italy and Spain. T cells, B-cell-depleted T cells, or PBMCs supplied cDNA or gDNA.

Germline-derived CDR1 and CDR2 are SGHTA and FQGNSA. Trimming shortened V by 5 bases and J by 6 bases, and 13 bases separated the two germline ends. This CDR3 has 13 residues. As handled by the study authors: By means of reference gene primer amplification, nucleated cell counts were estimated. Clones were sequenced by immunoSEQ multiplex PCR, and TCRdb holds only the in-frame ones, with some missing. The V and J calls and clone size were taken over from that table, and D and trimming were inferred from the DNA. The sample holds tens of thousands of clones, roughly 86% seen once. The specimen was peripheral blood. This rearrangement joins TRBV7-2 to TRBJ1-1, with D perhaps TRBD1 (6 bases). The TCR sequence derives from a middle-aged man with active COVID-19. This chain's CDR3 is CASSRGPGAEAFF. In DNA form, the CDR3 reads TGTGCCAGCAGCCGAGGACCAGGGGCTGAAGCTTTCTTT. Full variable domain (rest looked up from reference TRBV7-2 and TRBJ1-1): GAGVSQSPSNKVTEKGKDVELRCDPISGHTALYWYRQSLGQGLEFLIYFQGNSAPDKSGLPSDRFSAERTGGSVSTLTIQRTQQEDSAVYLCASSRGPGAEAFFGQGTRLTVV.